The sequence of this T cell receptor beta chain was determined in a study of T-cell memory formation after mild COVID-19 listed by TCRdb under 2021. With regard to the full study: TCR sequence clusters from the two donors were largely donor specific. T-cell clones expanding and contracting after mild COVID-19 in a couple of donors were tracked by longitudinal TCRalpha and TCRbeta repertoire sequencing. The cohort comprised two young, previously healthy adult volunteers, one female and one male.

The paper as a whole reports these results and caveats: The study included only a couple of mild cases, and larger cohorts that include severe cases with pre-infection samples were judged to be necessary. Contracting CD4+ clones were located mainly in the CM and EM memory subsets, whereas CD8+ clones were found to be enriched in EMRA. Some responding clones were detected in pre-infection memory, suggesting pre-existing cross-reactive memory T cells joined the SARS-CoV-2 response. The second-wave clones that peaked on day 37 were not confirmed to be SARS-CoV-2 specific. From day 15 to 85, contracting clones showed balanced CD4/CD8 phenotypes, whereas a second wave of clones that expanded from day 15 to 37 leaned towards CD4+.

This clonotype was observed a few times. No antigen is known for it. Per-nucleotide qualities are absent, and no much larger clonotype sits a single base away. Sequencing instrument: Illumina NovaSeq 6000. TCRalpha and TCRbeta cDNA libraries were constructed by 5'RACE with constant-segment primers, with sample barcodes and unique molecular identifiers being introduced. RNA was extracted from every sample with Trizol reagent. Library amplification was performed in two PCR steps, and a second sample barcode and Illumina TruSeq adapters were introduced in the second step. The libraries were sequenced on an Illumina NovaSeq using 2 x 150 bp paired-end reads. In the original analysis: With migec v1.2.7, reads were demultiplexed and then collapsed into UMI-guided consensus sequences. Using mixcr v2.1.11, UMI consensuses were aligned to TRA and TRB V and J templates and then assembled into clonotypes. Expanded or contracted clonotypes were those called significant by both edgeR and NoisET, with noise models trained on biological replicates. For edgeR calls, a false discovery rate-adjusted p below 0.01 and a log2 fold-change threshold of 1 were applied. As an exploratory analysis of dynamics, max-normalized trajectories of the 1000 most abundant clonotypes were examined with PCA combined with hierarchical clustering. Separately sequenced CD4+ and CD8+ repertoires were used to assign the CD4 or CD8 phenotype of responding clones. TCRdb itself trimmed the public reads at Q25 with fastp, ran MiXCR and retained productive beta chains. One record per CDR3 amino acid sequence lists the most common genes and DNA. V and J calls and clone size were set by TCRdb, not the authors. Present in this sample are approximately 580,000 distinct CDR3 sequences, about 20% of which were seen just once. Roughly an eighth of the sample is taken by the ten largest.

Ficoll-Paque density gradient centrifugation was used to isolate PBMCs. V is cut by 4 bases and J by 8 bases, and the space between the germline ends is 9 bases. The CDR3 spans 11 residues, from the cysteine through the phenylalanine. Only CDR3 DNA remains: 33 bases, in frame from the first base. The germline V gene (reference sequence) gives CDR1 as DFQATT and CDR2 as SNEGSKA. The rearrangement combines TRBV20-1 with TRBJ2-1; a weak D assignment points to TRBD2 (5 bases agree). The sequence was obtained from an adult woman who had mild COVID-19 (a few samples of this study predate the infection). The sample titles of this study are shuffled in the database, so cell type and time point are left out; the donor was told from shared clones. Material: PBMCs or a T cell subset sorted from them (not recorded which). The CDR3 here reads CSAMRVYEQFF. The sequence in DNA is TGCAGTGCTATGAGGGTTTATGAGCAGTTCTTC.